The present TCR beta chain was sequenced within a study of blood T cells in healthy people across ages. Points from the study as a whole: Among T cells, TCR beta diversity per million cells dropped roughly linearly as age rose. It was not known whether donors were CMV positive (a possible confounder of expanded clonotype changes). Higher diversity and more naive CD4+ cells were features of long-lived donors, compared to aged donors.

A note on this clonotype: The antigen remains unidentified.

Next came a second PCR, run for about 7 to 11 cycles, which used a sample-barcoded 5' primer along with a J-beta primer mix. One entry per CDR3 protein, called by TCRdb with MiXCR from the 5' RACE reads. The table records over 600,000 distinct CDR3 sequences, roughly 46% of them present only once. Sequences were obtained from blood. The sequence derives from a man aged 80 or over in good health.

The CDR3 loop is CASSTRTSSSYNEQFF. DNA for the CDR3: TGTGCCAGCAGCACCCGGACTAGTTCCTCCTACAATGAGCAGTTCTTC. The V and J genes are TRBV9 and TRBJ2-1, with 7 bases aligning to TRBD2. V shed 4 bases, J shed 0 bases, and the junction held 7 bases outside the gene matches. The germline V gene has CDR1 SGDLS and CDR2 YYNGEE. There are 16 residues in the CDR3.